This T cell receptor beta chain is drawn from a study of response to subunit inactivated influenza vaccine. V shed 4 bases, J shed 2 bases, and the junction held 6 bases outside the gene matches. From germline, CDR1 is DFQATT and CDR2 SNEGSKA (reference sequence). The CDR3 has 15 residues. MiXCR was run by TCRdb on the RT-PCR reads, yielding one entry per CDR3 protein. This sample has under 850,000 distinct CDR3 sequences, with roughly 18% found just once. This clonotype was seen ten or more times. Sequences were derived from PBMCs from blood, sampled 4 to 6 days after vaccination. The source is a man aged 50 to 60 who received an inactivated influenza vaccine. The V gene is TRBV20-1, the J gene TRBJ2-2, with 8 bases matching TRBD2. The CDR3 DNA follows: TGCAGTGCTACGTTGACTAGCGCAAACACCGGGGAGCTGTTTTTT. Its protein product is CSATLTSANTGELFF.